This TCR beta chain appears in the sequencing data of a study of blood T cell repertoires in COVID-19. Looking at the study overall: Specimens from acute and convalescent COVID-19 originated in the United States, Italy and Spain. Sample material is recorded as cDNA or gDNA derived from T cells, B-cell-depleted T cells, or PBMCs.

Clones were read by immunoSEQ multiplex PCR, and TCRdb kept only the in-frame ones, dropping some. The data contain some 74,000 clones, 70% to 90% of them singletons. Germline V gene lookup returns CDR1 SGHVS and CDR2 FQNEAQ. Between the trimmed V and J ends, which lost 3 bases and 4 bases, there was a span of 15 bases. This CDR3 contains 15 residues. The chain carries TRBV7-8 and TRBJ2-5; weak D call: TRBD1 (5 bases). The sequencing input was peripheral blood. This clonotype was sampled from a woman aged 80 or older with active or convalescent COVID-19. CDR3 residues: CASSFISSGIETQYF. Written as DNA, the CDR3 is TGTGCCAGCAGCTTTATCTCTTCAGGGATAGAGACCCAGTACTTC. Supplemented by reference TRBV7-8 and TRBJ2-5, the full variable domain reads GAGVSQSPRYKVAKRGQDVALRCDPISGHVSLFWYQQALGQGPEFLTYFQNEAQLDKSGLPSDRFFAERPEGSVSTLKIQRTQQEDSAVYLCASSFISSGIETQYFGPGTRLLVL.